This T cell receptor (beta chain) was recovered during a study of blood T cells in healthy people across ages. The CDR3 loop spans 13 amino acids. In germline, CDR1 is MNHEY, CDR2 SMNVEV (reference sequence). With 10 bases clipped from V and 5 bases from J, the junction kept 9 bases outside the gene matches. In the case of this clonotype: Its antigen is not known.

The use of a sample-barcoded 5' primer and a J-beta primer mix characterized a second PCR of 7 to 11 cycles. Each CDR3 protein gets one entry after TCRdb re-called the 5' RACE reads with MiXCR. The sample contains hundreds of thousands of distinct CDR3 sequences, approximately 31% of which appear only once. Notes on the study in general: More naive CD4+ cells and higher diversity marked long-lived donors relative to aged donors.

The sequence was collected from a woman older than 75 in good health. Specimen: blood. The genes are TRBV27 and TRBJ1-1, with TRBD1 matching over 8 bases. CDR3 bases: TGTGCCACCCGGACAGGGAGGATGACTGAAGCTTTCTTT. This translates into CATRTGRMTEAFF.